This T cell receptor (beta chain) appears in the sequencing data of a study of glioma-infiltrating T cells. A note on this clonotype: As yet, its antigen is unknown.

Points from the study as a whole: Non-neoplastic patients had below-expected tissue-blood divergence, while all gliomas exceeded expectation. Tissue and blood shared very few CDR3 sequences.

TCR alpha and beta CDR3 regions were amplified from RNA using iRepertoire nested multiplex PCR. One-step reverse transcription and amplification started from approximately 100-400 ng of tissue mRNA or PBMC total RNA. TCRdb re-analysed the multiplex PCR reads in MiXCR, keeping a single row per CDR3 protein. The sample consists of approximately 3,200 distinct CDR3 sequences, about 40% of them appearing once. This receptor was obtained from a human donor with low-grade glioma or glioblastoma, undergoing nonglioma brain surgery, or in good health (not recorded which). Source material: glioma tissue, nonneoplastic brain tissue, or PBMCs (not recorded which).

The CDR3 DNA reads TGCAGCGTTGAAGATCGGAGAGGGGCCGGACGCGGGCAGTACTTC. It yields the protein CSVEDRRGAGRGQYF. The V and J genes are TRBV29-1 and TRBJ2-7; D might be TRBD1 or TRBD2, each matching 5 bases. Trimming removed 0 bases from V and 9 bases from J, with 21 bases in between. Germline V gene sequence: CDR1 SQVTM, CDR2 ANQGSEA. The CDR3 length is 15 residues.